This record covers a single T cell receptor (beta chain). Per the original methods: Quantification of nucleated cells was approximated via reference gene primer amplification. Measured with immunoSEQ multiplex PCR; TCRdb has only the in-frame clones, and not every one. The DNA was the basis for D and trimming; V, J and clone size are from that table. This table has approximately 72,000 clones, roughly 90% appearing once. The data belong to a study of blood T cell repertoires in COVID-19. Turning to the study itself: Samples came from the United States, Italy and Spain, spanning acute and convalescent COVID-19. Sources were T cells, B-cell-depleted T cells, or PBMCs; the material itself was cDNA or gDNA.

The CDR3 consists of 13 residues. Germline V gene data show CDR1 as WNHNN and CDR2 as SYGVQD (reference sequence). With V trimmed by 6 bases and J by 5 bases, 4 bases remained unmatched. This rearrangement joins TRBV10-1 to TRBJ1-5, with TRBD1 identical over 7 bases. Sample: peripheral blood. The sequence came from a middle-aged man with acute or convalescent COVID-19. The CDR3 sequence: CASSDRVDQPQHF. CDR3 DNA sequence: TGCGCCAGCAGCGACAGGGTGGATCAGCCCCAGCATTTT.